A single sample gave rise to the 22 T cell receptor beta chains below, sequenced in a study of cytomegalovirus exposure and HLA in healthy donors. The PCR contained 60 Vbeta and 13 Jbeta primers. The protocol was immunoSEQ multiplex PCR, while the TCRdb copy is restricted to in-frame clones and leaves out a portion. The table has more than 100,000 clones, approximately 64% seen once. Material for sequencing was PBMCs. All receptors come from a woman between 40 and 55 years old in good health and CMV-seronegative.

The rearrangement joins TRBV28 to TRBJ1-1; D possibly corresponds to TRBD1 (6 bases). Trimming took off 6 bases at V and 1 base at J, with 12 bases between the two ends. This CDR3 comprises 14 residues. Germline loops: CDR1 MDHEN, CDR2 SYDVKM. CDR3 bases: TGTGCCAGCAGACAACTACAGGGGAACACTGAAGCTTTCTTT. Translated: CASRQLQGNTEAFF.

This clone occurred a few times. J is TRBJ1-1 and V is TRBV30; TRBD1 matches 8 bases. The CDR3 covers 14 residues. CDR1 GTSNPN and CDR2 SVGIG come from the germline V gene (reference sequence). V shed 2 bases and J 6 bases; nucleotides not matched to a gene: 8. The CDR3 coding sequence is TGTGCCTGGAGTCCAGGACAGGGATTTCCTGAAGCTTTCTTT. Translation gives CAWSPGQGFPEAFF.

J is TRBJ1-2 and V is TRBV7-9; 7 bases line up with TRBD1. The CDR3 consists of 13 residues. CDR1 is SEHNR, CDR2 FQNEAQ, per germline (reference sequence). The ends lost 5 bases at V and 5 bases at J; junction bases unmatched: 5. CDR3 nucleotide sequence: TGTGCCAGCAGCCTGTCAGGGGGGTATGGCTACACCTTC. This sequence encodes CASSLSGGYGYTF.

V gene TRBV13 combines with J gene TRBJ2-7; the D gene is possibly TRBD1 (6 bases). Per the germline V gene, CDR1 is PRHDT and CDR2 is FYEKMQ (reference sequence). The CDR3 runs 15 residues. The V and J ends lost 4 bases and 3 bases respectively, with 16 bases between them. In DNA, the CDR3 is TGTGCCAGCAGCTCCAGCCCGGGACACAGCTACGAGCAGTACTTC. Translated: CASSSSPGHSYEQYF.

V is TRBV7-3 and J is TRBJ1-2; 10 positions match TRBD1. The trim removed 5 bases at V and 3 bases at J, leaving 3 bases unmatched. The CDR3 consists of 14 residues. CDR1 SGHTA and CDR2 FQGTGA come from the germline V gene. This chain's CDR3 is CASSPGTGDYGYTF. CDR3 DNA sequence: TGTGCCAGCAGCCCCGGGACAGGGGACTATGGCTACACCTTC.

The chain links TRBV5-1 to TRBJ2-1; 12 bases are a match to TRBD2. The CDR3 totals 15 residues. Trimming at V came to 5 bases and at J to 5 bases, leaving 5 bases not matched to a gene. Germline V gene data show CDR1 as SGHRS and CDR2 as YFSETQ. The CDR3 region is CASSLLAGGDNEQFF. The CDR3 DNA reads as TGCGCCAGCAGTTTGCTAGCGGGGGGGGACAATGAGCAGTTCTTC.

The chain links TRBV5-4 to TRBJ2-5; the match to TRBD2 covers 7 bases. Unmatched junction bases numbered 10, after V lost 4 bases and J lost 4 bases. The CDR3 extends over 15 amino acids. Germline CDR1 is SGHNT and CDR2 is YYREEE (reference sequence). The CDR3: CASSLAGGTRETQYF. CDR3 DNA sequence: TGTGCCAGCAGCCTCGCCGGGGGGACGAGAGAGACCCAGTACTTC.

This rearrangement joins TRBV5-5 to TRBJ1-1; TRBD1 aligns across 7 bases. Germline assignment: CDR1 SGHKS and CDR2 YYEKEE (reference sequence). The CDR3 is 15 residues long. V shed 0 bases and J 1 base; nucleotides not matched to a gene: 3. The CDR3 reads CASSLEGGGNTEAFF. DNA of the CDR3: TGTGCCAGCAGCTTGGAAGGGGGCGGGAACACTGAAGCTTTCTTT.

A single count supports this clone. The chain carries TRBV5-1 and TRBJ2-5; D not certain. CDR1 is SGHRS and CDR2 is YFSETQ in the germline V gene. V gave up 4 bases and J gave up 2 bases, with 3 bases separating them. This CDR3 region has 11 residues. The DNA for the CDR3 is TGCGCCAGCAGCGTACAAGAGACCCAGTACTTC. This translates into CASSVQETQYF.

The table lists this clone with a count of one. V gene TRBV28 combines with J gene TRBJ2-7; 7 bases are a match to TRBD1. V lost 2 bases, J lost 2 bases, and 3 bases stayed unmatched. Germline loops: CDR1 MDHEN, CDR2 SYDVKM. The CDR3 contains 14 residues. The CDR3 DNA reads as TGTGCCAGCAGTTTACAGGGGGAGACCTACGAGCAGTACTTC. Its protein product is CASSLQGETYEQYF.

J is TRBJ1-1 and V is TRBV6-5; tentatively, D is TRBD1 (6 bases). CDR1 MNHEY and CDR2 SVGAGI come from the germline V gene. The CDR3 spans 14 residues. The V end was cut by 6 bases, the J end by 1 base, with 12 bases between. The DNA of the CDR3 is TGTGCCAGCAGAGAGGACAGAGAGAACACTGAAGCTTTCTTT. Translated: CASREDRENTEAFF.

This clone was seen a handful of times. The V call is TRBV5-1, the J call TRBJ2-2; the D is unclear. Per the germline V gene, CDR1 is SGHRS and CDR2 is YFSETQ. V was clipped by 3 bases and J by 3 bases, with 12 bases between them. The CDR3 runs to 15 residues. The chain's CDR3 is CASSYNTGYTGELFF. CDR3 nucleotide sequence: TGCGCCAGCAGCTATAATACCGGGTACACCGGGGAGCTGTTTTTT.

The chain combines TRBV7-9 with TRBJ2-3, with 7 bases aligning to TRBD1. This CDR3 has 14 residues. The germline V gene encodes CDR1 SEHNR and CDR2 FQNEAQ (reference sequence). V shed 3 bases and J 5 bases; nucleotides not matched to a gene: 5. CDR3 amino acids: CASSFDRERDTQYF. Here the CDR3 DNA reads TGTGCCAGCAGCTTCGACAGGGAAAGAGATACGCAGTATTTT.

In this sample, this clone turned up a few times. Here the CDR3 reads CASTYGQGSYNEQFF. Written as DNA, the CDR3 is TGCGCCAGCACCTATGGGCAGGGATCCTACAATGAGCAGTTCTTC. The J gene is TRBJ2-1, the V gene TRBV5-1; tentatively, D is TRBD1 (5 bases). This CDR3 is 15 amino acids long. Germline lookup yields CDR1 SGHRS and CDR2 YFSETQ. The V end was cut by 6 bases, the J end by 1 base, with 14 bases between.

This chain links TRBV4-1 with TRBJ1-5; TRBD1 matches 8 bases. This CDR3 spans 15 amino acids. CDR1 MGHRA and CDR2 YSYEKL come from the germline V gene. V lost 4 bases, J lost 8 bases, and 10 bases stayed unmatched. CDR3 protein: CASSPSRTGREPQHF. DNA for the CDR3: TGCGCCAGCAGCCCTTCTAGGACAGGGCGAGAGCCCCAGCATTTT.

This clone occurred a few times. The CDR3 DNA reads as TGCGCCAGCAGCCCGGGACAGGGGATAGATACGCAGTATTTT. Amino acids: CASSPGQGIDTQYF. The chain uses TRBV5-1 and TRBJ2-3; 10 bases match TRBD1. The CDR3 is 14 amino acids. The germline CDR1 and CDR2 sequences are SGHRS and YFSETQ. V was clipped by 4 bases and J by 5 bases; unmatched bases: 4.

The V gene is TRBV4-1, the J gene TRBJ1-1; no firm D call. The CDR3 consists of 15 residues. V lost 0 bases, J lost 2 bases, and 10 bases lay in between. The germline V gene has CDR1 MGHRA and CDR2 YSYEKL. The CDR3 protein is CASSQDRGGNTEAFF. The CDR3 nucleotides are TGCGCCAGCAGCCAAGATCGCGGCGGTAACACTGAAGCTTTCTTT.

Only a few counts were recorded for this clone. This rearrangement joins TRBV5-1 to TRBJ2-5; 7 bases are shared with TRBD1. The CDR3 spans 14 residues. Germline V gene lookup returns CDR1 SGHRS and CDR2 YFSETQ. The J segment lost 5 bases and the V segment lost 4 bases, leaving 8 bases of the junction unmatched. CDR3 region: CASSRTGAVETQYF. The CDR3 coding sequence is TGCGCCAGCAGCCGCACAGGGGCGGTGGAGACCCAGTACTTC.

This clone showed up just a few times. The rearrangement joins TRBV7-2 to TRBJ2-7; 7 bases line up with TRBD2. Unmatched junction bases numbered 11, after V lost 8 bases and J lost 4 bases. The CDR3 loop spans 14 amino acids. From germline, CDR1 is SGHTA and CDR2 FQGNSA. CDR3 loop: CASSWGGVGYEQYF. CDR3 coding DNA: TGTGCCAGCTCCTGGGGGGGGGTGGGGTACGAGCAGTACTTC. Supplemented by reference TRBV7-2 and TRBJ2-7, the full variable domain reads GAGVSQSPSNKVTEKGKDVELRCDPISGHTALYWYRQSLGQGLEFLIYFQGNSAPDKSGLPSDRFSAERTGGSVSTLTIQRTQQEDSAVYLCASSWGGVGYEQYFGPGTRLTVT.

This clone was seen a few times. The chain combines TRBV18 with TRBJ1-1; 8 bases agree with TRBD1. The CDR3 spans 16 residues. V gave up 3 bases and J gave up 2 bases; unmatched junction bases: 8. In germline, CDR1 is KGHSH, CDR2 LQKENI. The CDR3 nucleotides read TGTGCCAGCTCACCCATTCAGACAGGGGCTAACACTGAAGCTTTCTTT. This codes for CASSPIQTGANTEAFF.

J is TRBJ2-3 and V is TRBV11-2; 9 bases agree with TRBD2. Germline V lookup: CDR1 SGHAT, CDR2 FQNNGV. The V and J ends lost 4 bases and 1 base, in that order; junction bases with no gene match: 9. There are 17 residues in the CDR3. CDR3 DNA: TGTGCCAGCAGCTCCCTGAAGCGGGGGGACCGCACAGATACGCAGTATTTT. Protein: CASSSLKRGDRTDTQYF.

This chain joins TRBV4-2 and TRBJ1-5, with TRBD1 matching 7 bases. CDR1 is LGHNA, CDR2 YNFKEQ, per germline. The V and J ends lost 1 base and 3 bases, in that order; junction bases with no gene match: 3. The length of the CDR3 is 15 residues. CDR3: CASSQGQGNNQPQHF. The CDR3 bases are TGTGCCAGCAGCCAAGGACAGGGTAACAATCAGCCCCAGCATTTT.